This T cell receptor (beta chain) was documented in a study of T cell repertoires in cytomegalovirus infection. Turning to the study itself: Recently described HLA-C-restricted plus well-studied HLA-B-restricted CMV epitopes were used. Carrying CMV and the relevant HLA type showed in public TCR beta signatures. General observations from the study: Clonotypes of TCR beta that were HLA-C-restricted and CMV-specific dominated the ex vivo response. Based on cumulative public TCR beta family frequency, carriers of CMV plus the relevant HLA were identified.

Points on this clonotype: No antigen is known for it.

TCRdb processed the reads anew with MiXCR; each CDR3 protein has one entry. Among approximately 76,000 distinct CDR3 sequences listed, about 24% were seen once. V was clipped by 7 bases and J by 4 bases; unmatched bases: 8. Germline-derived CDR1 and CDR2 are WNHNN and SYGVQD (reference sequence). The CDR3 runs 14 residues. The specimen comprised CD8+ T cells from cultured PBMCs, sampled from culture after CMV antigen stimulation. The receptor was isolated from a human donor in good health (CMV status not recorded). Some clones in this sample may be carry-over from other donors' samples. This rearrangement joins TRBV10-1 to TRBJ2-7; 9 positions match TRBD2. CDR3 nucleotides: TGCGCCAGCATTAGCGGGAGCTTCGTTTACGAGCAGTACTTC. Amino acid sequence: CASISGSFVYEQYF.